This T cell receptor (beta chain) was retrieved from a study of beta chain features in type 1 diabetes. Regarding the study as a whole: Type 1 diabetes patients had TCRB CDR3s that were shorter (moderately but significantly so) in all four CD4+ subsets. Within patients, naive, central memory and Treg TCRB repertoires seemed more similar than within healthy donors.

Worth noting for this clone: Its antigen is still unknown.

It was via CD45RO/CCR7/CD25/CD127/CD95/CD27 that CD4+ naive, central memory, regulatory and stem cell-like memory cells were sorted. Of the isolated RNA, all was reverse transcribed, and so the sequenced material was expressed TCRB transcripts. Sequencing used immunoSEQ multiplex PCR; TCRdb keeps in-frame clones, though not all of them. The data show over 150,000 clones, approximately 7.8% seen once. The CDR3 loop spans 16 amino acids. V lost 1 base, J lost 4 bases, and 4 bases stayed unmatched. Per germline, CDR1 MGHRA and CDR2 YSYEKL. This chain links TRBV4-1 with TRBJ2-7; the match to TRBD2 covers 13 bases. This clonotype was sampled from a woman in her 40s with type 1 diabetes. The sequencing sample was made of central memory CD4+ T cells from blood. Here the CDR3 DNA reads TGCGCCAGCAGCCAAGGGGAGGGACTAGCGGGGTACGAGCAGTACTTC. Residues: CASSQGEGLAGYEQYF.